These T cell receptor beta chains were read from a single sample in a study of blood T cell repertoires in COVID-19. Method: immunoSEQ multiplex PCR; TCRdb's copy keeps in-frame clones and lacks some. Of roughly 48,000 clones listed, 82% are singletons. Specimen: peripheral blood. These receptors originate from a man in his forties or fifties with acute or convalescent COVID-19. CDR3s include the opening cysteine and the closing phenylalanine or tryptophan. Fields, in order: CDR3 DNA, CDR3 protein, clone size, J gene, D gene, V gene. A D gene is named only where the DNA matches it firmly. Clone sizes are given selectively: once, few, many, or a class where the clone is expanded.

cdr3_nt: TGTGCCAGCAGCGTGGGTCCGGGGAACTATGGCTACACCTTC; cdr3_aa: CASSVGPGNYGYTF; clone_size: -; j_call: TRBJ1-2; d_call: -; v_call: TRBV5-8
cdr3_nt: TGCGCCAGCAGCGCGCGGACAGGGGGAAATGGTGGCTACACCTTC; cdr3_aa: CASSARTGGNGGYTF; clone_size: -; j_call: TRBJ1-2; d_call: TRBD1; v_call: TRBV5-1
cdr3_nt: TGTGCCAGCAGTGAAGGCGTCAGGGGATATGGCTACACCTTC; cdr3_aa: CASSEGVRGYGYTF; clone_size: -; j_call: TRBJ1-2; d_call: -; v_call: TRBV6-1
cdr3_nt: TGTGCCAGCAGCAAAAGTCGGCAGGTTAGCAATCAGCCCCAGCATTTT; cdr3_aa: CASSKSRQVSNQPQHF; clone_size: -; j_call: TRBJ1-5; d_call: -; v_call: TRBV21-1
cdr3_nt: TGTGCCAGCAGCCAAGGGTCAGGGGTTGGCAATCAGCCCCAGCATTTT; cdr3_aa: CASSQGSGVGNQPQHF; clone_size: once; j_call: TRBJ1-5; d_call: -; v_call: TRBV3-1/TRBV3-2
cdr3_nt: TGTGCCAGCAGTTTTGACAGGGTCGGGGAGACCCAGTACTTC; cdr3_aa: CASSFDRVGETQYF; clone_size: -; j_call: TRBJ2-5; d_call: TRBD1; v_call: TRBV27
cdr3_nt: TGTGCCAGCAGCCAACAACCGGGACAGGGGCATGGCTACACCTTC; cdr3_aa: CASSQQPGQGHGYTF; clone_size: -; j_call: TRBJ1-2; d_call: TRBD1; v_call: TRBV7-3
cdr3_nt: TGCAGCGTTGATCCGGCAGGTTGGAAAATAAGGTTGGAGGACACTGAAGCTTTCTTT; cdr3_aa: CSVDPAGWKIRLEDTEAFF; clone_size: few; j_call: TRBJ1-1; d_call: -; v_call: TRBV29-1
cdr3_nt: TGTGCCAGCTCACCGGGACAGGCGAGGGAAAAACTGTTTTTT; cdr3_aa: CASSPGQAREKLFF; clone_size: -; j_call: TRBJ1-4; d_call: TRBD1; v_call: TRBV18
cdr3_nt: TGTGCCAGCAGCCCTCCCGGACAGATTACTAGCAATCAGCCCCAGCATTTT; cdr3_aa: CASSPPGQITSNQPQHF; clone_size: -; j_call: TRBJ1-5; d_call: -; v_call: TRBV6-2/TRBV6-3
cdr3_nt: TGTGCCAGTAGAGATCCGGGACAGAGCACAGATACGCAGTATTTT; cdr3_aa: CASRDPGQSTDTQYF; clone_size: -; j_call: TRBJ2-3; d_call: TRBD1; v_call: TRBV19
cdr3_nt: TGTGCCAGCAGTCGCGGACTAGCTGATGGAAACATTCAGTACTTC; cdr3_aa: CASSRGLADGNIQYF; clone_size: -; j_call: TRBJ2-4; d_call: TRBD2; v_call: TRBV6-2/TRBV6-3
cdr3_nt: TGTGCCATCAAACAGGTAGCGGGGACCTCAGATACGCAGTATTTT; cdr3_aa: CAIKQVAGTSDTQYF; clone_size: -; j_call: TRBJ2-3; d_call: TRBD2; v_call: TRBV10-3
cdr3_nt: TGTGCCAGCAGTGGTGAGGGCGCGAGATATTCACCCCTCCACTTT; cdr3_aa: CASSGEGARYSPLHF; clone_size: once; j_call: TRBJ1-6; d_call: -; v_call: TRBV2
cdr3_nt: TGTGCCAGCAACACTTACAGGGGCAATCAGCCCCAGCATTTT; cdr3_aa: CASNTYRGNQPQHF; clone_size: -; j_call: TRBJ1-5; d_call: -; v_call: TRBV2
cdr3_nt: TGTGCCAGTAGTACGTTGACAGGCACTGATGGCTACACCTTC; cdr3_aa: CASSTLTGTDGYTF; clone_size: -; j_call: TRBJ1-2; d_call: -; v_call: TRBV19
cdr3_nt: TGTGCCAGCAGTTCCCGCAGGGGTTCGATTTACACAGATACGCAGTATTTT; cdr3_aa: CASSSRRGSIYTDTQYF; clone_size: -; j_call: TRBJ2-3; d_call: -; v_call: TRBV28
cdr3_nt: TGTGCCAGCAGTGAATTCGAGGGTAACTCTGGAAACACCATATATTTT; cdr3_aa: CASSEFEGNSGNTIYF; clone_size: once; j_call: TRBJ1-3; d_call: -; v_call: TRBV25-1
cdr3_nt: TGTGCCAGCAGCCCTCGGGACAGGGCGGGGGAAAAACTGTTTTTT; cdr3_aa: CASSPRDRAGEKLFF; clone_size: once; j_call: TRBJ1-4; d_call: TRBD1; v_call: TRBV7-8
cdr3_nt: TGTGCCAGCAGCCCGTACCAAGAGACCCAGTACTTC; cdr3_aa: CASSPYQETQYF; clone_size: -; j_call: TRBJ2-5; d_call: -; v_call: TRBV5-6
cdr3_nt: TGTGCCAGCAGCTTCGCCGGGGGGGTCTACGAGCAGTACTTC; cdr3_aa: CASSFAGGVYEQYF; clone_size: -; j_call: TRBJ2-7; d_call: TRBD2; v_call: TRBV7-9
cdr3_nt: TGCGCCAGCAGAAAAGGGACTAGCGGCTCGAACACCGGGGAGCTGTTTTTT; cdr3_aa: CASRKGTSGSNTGELFF; clone_size: -; j_call: TRBJ2-2; d_call: TRBD2; v_call: TRBV10-1
cdr3_nt: TGTGCTAGTGGTCGTAACCTGCGAGAGACCCAGTACTTC; cdr3_aa: CASGRNLRETQYF; clone_size: -; j_call: TRBJ2-5; d_call: -; v_call: TRBV12-5
cdr3_nt: TGTGCCAGCAGCCGTCCTACGACAGGGGAAGGTACGCAGTATTTT; cdr3_aa: CASSRPTTGEGTQYF; clone_size: -; j_call: TRBJ2-3; d_call: TRBD1; v_call: TRBV7-8
cdr3_nt: TGCAGCGCGAACAGGGTCATCACAGATACGCAGTATTTT; cdr3_aa: CSANRVITDTQYF; clone_size: once; j_call: TRBJ2-3; d_call: -; v_call: TRBV29-1
cdr3_nt: TGTGCCAGCAGTCCCTCTAGGGGTGGGGACACTGAAGCTTTCTTT; cdr3_aa: CASSPSRGGDTEAFF; clone_size: -; j_call: TRBJ1-1; d_call: -; v_call: TRBV3-1/TRBV3-2
cdr3_nt: TGTGCCTGTGGGCCCTGGGACAGGGGACCCGAGCAGTACTTC; cdr3_aa: CACGPWDRGPEQYF; clone_size: -; j_call: TRBJ2-7; d_call: TRBD1; v_call: TRBV19
cdr3_nt: TGTGCCAGCAGCTTAAGGGGGGGCGAAAACTATGGCTACACCTTC; cdr3_aa: CASSLRGGENYGYTF; clone_size: -; j_call: TRBJ1-2; d_call: -; v_call: TRBV7-3
cdr3_nt: TGTGCCAGCAGCTTAGGGGGCACGACGAACACCGGGGAGCTGTTTTTT; cdr3_aa: CASSLGGTTNTGELFF; clone_size: -; j_call: TRBJ2-2; d_call: -; v_call: TRBV7-2
cdr3_nt: TGTGCCAGCAGCTTGACCAAGGGGCGGGCTTTCTTT; cdr3_aa: CASSLTKGRAFF; clone_size: -; j_call: TRBJ1-1; d_call: -; v_call: TRBV5-5
cdr3_nt: TGTGCCAGCCACACAGGGGGCTATGGCTACACCTTC; cdr3_aa: CASHTGGYGYTF; clone_size: -; j_call: TRBJ1-2; d_call: TRBD1; v_call: TRBV19
cdr3_nt: TGTGCCAGCAGCTCTAGGGGACAGGGACAGGGTGGGTGGAATGAAGCTTTCTTT; cdr3_aa: CASSSRGQGQGGWNEAFF; clone_size: -; j_call: TRBJ1-1; d_call: TRBD1; v_call: TRBV7-9
cdr3_nt: TGTGCCAGCAGCCTAATCCCAAATAAGAACACTGAAGCTTTCTTT; cdr3_aa: CASSLIPNKNTEAFF; clone_size: -; j_call: TRBJ1-1; d_call: -; v_call: TRBV7-2
cdr3_nt: TGCGCCAGCAGCTTGCGGGGGGCGGACTATGGCTACACCTTC; cdr3_aa: CASSLRGADYGYTF; clone_size: -; j_call: TRBJ1-2; d_call: -; v_call: TRBV5-1
cdr3_nt: TGTGCCAGCAGCCGCACGGGGTACGAGCAGTACTTC; cdr3_aa: CASSRTGYEQYF; clone_size: -; j_call: TRBJ2-7; d_call: -; v_call: TRBV7-8
cdr3_nt: TGTGCCAGCAGCCAACCGGGTAATGGCTACACCTTC; cdr3_aa: CASSQPGNGYTF; clone_size: few; j_call: TRBJ1-2; d_call: -; v_call: TRBV3-1/TRBV3-2
cdr3_nt: TGTGCCAGCAGCCAAGATCTCCTAGCGGGGAACCAAGAGACCCAGTACTTC; cdr3_aa: CASSQDLLAGNQETQYF; clone_size: -; j_call: TRBJ2-5; d_call: TRBD2; v_call: TRBV14
cdr3_nt: TGCGCCAGCAGTGATAGGTCTCCGTCCCGGGAGCCGACTAATGAAAAACTGTTTTTT; cdr3_aa: CASSDRSPSREPTNEKLFF; clone_size: -; j_call: TRBJ1-4; d_call: -; v_call: TRBV10-1
cdr3_nt: TGCAGCGTTGAACCTACGACCCTAGCGACCGACGGAGAGACCCAGTACTTC; cdr3_aa: CSVEPTTLATDGETQYF; clone_size: -; j_call: TRBJ2-5; d_call: -; v_call: TRBV29-1
cdr3_nt: TGTGCCAGCAGGGGACAGGGAGTCGACGAGCAGTACTTC; cdr3_aa: CASRGQGVDEQYF; clone_size: once; j_call: TRBJ2-7; d_call: TRBD1; v_call: TRBV12-3/TRBV12-4
cdr3_nt: TGCAGCGTTGCCCAGTTAGCCAAAAACATTCAGTACTTC; cdr3_aa: CSVAQLAKNIQYF; clone_size: -; j_call: TRBJ2-4; d_call: -; v_call: TRBV29-1
cdr3_nt: TGTGCCAGCAGCCCTAGCCCGACAGGACGGGGAGGCTACACCTTC; cdr3_aa: CASSPSPTGRGGYTF; clone_size: -; j_call: TRBJ1-2; d_call: -; v_call: TRBV7-6
cdr3_nt: TGTGCCAGTAGTAAGCCAGGCATGAACACTGAAGCTTTCTTT; cdr3_aa: CASSKPGMNTEAFF; clone_size: -; j_call: TRBJ1-1; d_call: -; v_call: TRBV19
cdr3_nt: TGTGCCAGCAGTTCCAAGCGGGGGCAGAGATACAATGAGCAGTTCTTC; cdr3_aa: CASSSKRGQRYNEQFF; clone_size: few; j_call: TRBJ2-1; d_call: TRBD2; v_call: TRBV6-5
cdr3_nt: TGTGCCACCTCGAAAGGCGGACTCGCCTCCTACGAGCAGTACTTC; cdr3_aa: CATSKGGLASYEQYF; clone_size: -; j_call: TRBJ2-7; d_call: -; v_call: TRBV18
cdr3_nt: TGTGCCAGCAGCCGGGGAACTAATGAAAAACTGTTTTTT; cdr3_aa: CASSRGTNEKLFF; clone_size: -; j_call: TRBJ1-4; d_call: -; v_call: TRBV11-2
cdr3_nt: TGTGCCAGCAGCGGCGCAGAAGGTGGCCGACTTATGAACACTGAAGCTTTCTTT; cdr3_aa: CASSGAEGGRLMNTEAFF; clone_size: -; j_call: TRBJ1-1; d_call: -; v_call: TRBV9
cdr3_nt: TGTGCCTGGAGTAGAGGACAGACAGACCAAGCTTTCTTT; cdr3_aa: CAWSRGQTDQAFF; clone_size: -; j_call: TRBJ1-1; d_call: -; v_call: TRBV30
cdr3_nt: TGTGCCAGCAGCTTGACATCCCCGGCCACTGAAGCTTTCTTT; cdr3_aa: CASSLTSPATEAFF; clone_size: -; j_call: TRBJ1-1; d_call: -; v_call: TRBV3-1/TRBV3-2
cdr3_nt: TGCAGTGCTAACAGTAACTATGGCTACACCTTC; cdr3_aa: CSANSNYGYTF; clone_size: few; j_call: TRBJ1-2; d_call: -; v_call: TRBV20-1
cdr3_nt: TGTGCCAGCAGTACGACAGGGTACTCCGGAAACACCATATATTTT; cdr3_aa: CASSTTGYSGNTIYF; clone_size: -; j_call: TRBJ1-3; d_call: TRBD1; v_call: TRBV6-5
cdr3_nt: TGTGCCAGCAGTCCTCCCAGCGGGGGGCACAATGAGCAGTTCTTC; cdr3_aa: CASSPPSGGHNEQFF; clone_size: -; j_call: TRBJ2-1; d_call: TRBD2; v_call: TRBV7-2